These T cell receptor beta chains were read from a single sample in a study of blood T cells in healthy people across ages. TCRdb re-analysed the 5' RACE reads in MiXCR, keeping a single row per CDR3 protein. The sample consists of around 710,000 distinct CDR3 sequences, roughly 44% of them appearing once. The sample consisted of blood. Receptors originate from an older woman in good health. Each CDR3 is given with its conserved first and last residue. D genes are given only for firm matches. Rows give clone size only sometimes, using once, few, many, or a class for an expanded clone.

d_call: -
clone_size: -
v_call: TRBV7-8
j_call: TRBJ1-1
cdr3_aa: CASSLSQYEAFF
cdr3_nt: TGTGCCAGCAGCTTATCTCAGTATGAAGCTTTCTTT

d_call: -
clone_size: few
v_call: TRBV25-1
j_call: TRBJ2-1
cdr3_aa: CASSEARFAVNNEQFF
cdr3_nt: TGTGCCAGCAGTGAAGCTCGCTTTGCGGTAAACAATGAGCAGTTCTTC

d_call: -
clone_size: once
v_call: TRBV7-7
j_call: TRBJ2-2
cdr3_aa: CASGVAGRNTGELFF
cdr3_nt: TGTGCCAGCGGTGTGGCGGGCCGAAACACCGGGGAGCTGTTTTTT

d_call: -
clone_size: -
v_call: TRBV10-3
j_call: TRBJ1-2
cdr3_aa: CAISESAGNYGYTF
cdr3_nt: TGTGCCATCAGTGAGTCCGCAGGGAACTATGGCTACACCTTC

d_call: -
clone_size: few
v_call: TRBV19
j_call: TRBJ2-5
cdr3_aa: CASSMGIRQRETQYF
cdr3_nt: TGTGCCAGTAGTATGGGGATTCGACAGCGAGAGACCCAGTACTTC

d_call: TRBD1
clone_size: many
v_call: TRBV29-1
j_call: TRBJ2-3
cdr3_aa: CSVPGQIIADTQYF
cdr3_nt: TGCAGCGTTCCGGGACAGATTATAGCAGATACGCAGTATTTT

d_call: -
clone_size: -
v_call: TRBV5-1
j_call: TRBJ2-3
cdr3_aa: CASSLGQPASTDTQYF
cdr3_nt: TGCGCCAGCAGCTTGGGACAACCTGCTAGCACAGATACGCAGTATTTT

d_call: TRBD2
clone_size: -
v_call: TRBV20-1
j_call: TRBJ2-2
cdr3_aa: CSAFSFGRAGTGELFF
cdr3_nt: TGCAGTGCTTTTTCCTTCGGGAGGGCCGGCACCGGGGAGCTGTTTTTT

d_call: TRBD2
clone_size: -
v_call: TRBV20-1
j_call: TRBJ2-7
cdr3_aa: CSASGGGNGVSYEQYF
cdr3_nt: TGCAGTGCTAGCGGGGGGGGGAATGGGGTCTCCTACGAGCAGTACTTC

d_call: TRBD1
clone_size: -
v_call: TRBV20-1
j_call: TRBJ1-5
cdr3_aa: CSAPDRGNQPQHF
cdr3_nt: TGCAGTGCACCCGACAGGGGCAATCAGCCCCAGCATTTT

d_call: TRBD1
clone_size: few
v_call: TRBV20-1
j_call: TRBJ1-2
cdr3_aa: CSLYRDSGYTF
cdr3_nt: TGCAGTCTCTACCGGGACAGTGGCTACACCTTC

d_call: -
clone_size: few
v_call: TRBV6-5
j_call: TRBJ2-6
cdr3_aa: CASSSRGRAGANVLTF
cdr3_nt: TGTGCCAGCAGTTCCAGGGGGAGGGCTGGGGCCAACGTCCTGACTTTC

d_call: TRBD2
clone_size: -
v_call: TRBV7-9
j_call: TRBJ2-1
cdr3_aa: CASRSSGPGRNEQFF
cdr3_nt: TGTGCCAGCAGATCTAGCGGGCCGGGTCGCAATGAGCAGTTCTTC

d_call: -
clone_size: -
v_call: TRBV5-1
j_call: TRBJ2-3
cdr3_aa: CASSLERAADTQYF
cdr3_nt: TGCGCCAGCAGCTTGGAGAGAGCGGCGGATACGCAGTATTTT

d_call: -
clone_size: -
v_call: TRBV5-1
j_call: TRBJ2-7
cdr3_aa: CASSPRPGVSYEQYF
cdr3_nt: TGCGCCAGCAGCCCCCGGCCTGGGGTTAGCTACGAGCAGTACTTC

d_call: TRBD2
clone_size: many
v_call: TRBV12-3/TRBV12-4
j_call: TRBJ2-7
cdr3_aa: CASGSTSGGSYEQYF
cdr3_nt: TGTGCCAGCGGCTCGACTAGCGGGGGTTCCTACGAGCAGTACTTC

d_call: -
clone_size: -
v_call: TRBV20-1
j_call: TRBJ2-6
cdr3_aa: CSVEVGQTNSGANVLTF
cdr3_nt: TGCAGTGTCGAAGTTGGACAGACAAACTCTGGGGCCAACGTCCTGACTTTC

d_call: -
clone_size: -
v_call: TRBV4-2
j_call: TRBJ2-1
cdr3_aa: CASSQERDEQFF
cdr3_nt: TGTGCCAGCAGCCAAGAGAGGGATGAGCAGTTCTTC

d_call: -
clone_size: -
v_call: TRBV13
j_call: TRBJ2-2
cdr3_aa: CASSRGGITGELFF
cdr3_nt: TGTGCCAGCAGCCGTGGGGGCATCACCGGGGAGCTGTTTTTT

d_call: -
clone_size: -
v_call: TRBV7-9
j_call: TRBJ2-7
cdr3_aa: CASSLVLPEQYF
cdr3_nt: TGTGCCAGCAGCTTAGTGCTACCCGAGCAGTACTTC

d_call: -
clone_size: -
v_call: TRBV27
j_call: TRBJ2-7
cdr3_aa: CATLNLPTVNEQYF
cdr3_nt: TGTGCCACCTTAAACCTCCCTACCGTCAATGAGCAGTACTTC

d_call: -
clone_size: -
v_call: TRBV7-9
j_call: TRBJ1-1
cdr3_aa: CASSSPPDNTEAFF
cdr3_nt: TGTGCCAGCAGCTCCCCGCCCGATAACACTGAAGCTTTCTTT